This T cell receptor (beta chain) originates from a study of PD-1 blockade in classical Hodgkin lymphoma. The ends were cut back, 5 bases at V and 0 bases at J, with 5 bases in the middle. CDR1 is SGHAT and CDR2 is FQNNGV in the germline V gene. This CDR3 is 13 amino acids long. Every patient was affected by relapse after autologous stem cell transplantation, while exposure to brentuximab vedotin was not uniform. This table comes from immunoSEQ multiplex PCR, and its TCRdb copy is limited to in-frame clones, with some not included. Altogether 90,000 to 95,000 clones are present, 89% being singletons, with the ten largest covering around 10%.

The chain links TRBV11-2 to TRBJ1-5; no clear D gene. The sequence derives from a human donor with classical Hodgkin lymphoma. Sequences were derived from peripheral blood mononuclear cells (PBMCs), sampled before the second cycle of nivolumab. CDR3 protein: CASSTDSNQPQHF. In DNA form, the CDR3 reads TGTGCCAGCAGCACAGATAGCAATCAGCCCCAGCATTTT.